The count of the clone carrying this TCR beta chain is one. The junction and the germline gene differ at one end; a read error may be behind it. The record originates from a study of blood T cell repertoires in COVID-19. Turning to the study itself: From T cells, B-cell-depleted T cells, or PBMCs came the material, which was cDNA or gDNA.

Germline CDR1 SGHVS, CDR2 FQNEAQ. The CDR3 is made up of 11 amino acids. Only in-frame clones appear in the TCRdb table, and some are missing; sequencing was by immunoSEQ multiplex PCR. Of some 140,000 clones in the sample, 83% were seen once. The source is an older woman with COVID-19, enrolled during active disease. The chain recombines TRBV7-8 with TRBJ2-1; D might be TRBD2 (6 bases). The sample consisted of peripheral blood. As DNA, the CDR3 is TGTGCCAGCAGCTTAGTTGGGACTTTCGTCTTC. It encodes CASSLVGTFVF.